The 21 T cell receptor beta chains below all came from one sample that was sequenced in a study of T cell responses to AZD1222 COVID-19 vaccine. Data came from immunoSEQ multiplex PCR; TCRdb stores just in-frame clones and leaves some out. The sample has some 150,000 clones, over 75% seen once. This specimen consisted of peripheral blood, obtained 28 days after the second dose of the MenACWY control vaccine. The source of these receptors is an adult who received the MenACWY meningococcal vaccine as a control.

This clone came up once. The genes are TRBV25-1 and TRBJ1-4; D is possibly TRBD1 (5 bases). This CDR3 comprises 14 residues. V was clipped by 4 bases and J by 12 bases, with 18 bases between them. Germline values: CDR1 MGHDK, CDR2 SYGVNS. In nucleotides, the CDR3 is TGTGCCAGCAGTGGCGGGGCGGACCTCCGGGAACTGTTTTTT. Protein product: CASSGGADLRELFF.

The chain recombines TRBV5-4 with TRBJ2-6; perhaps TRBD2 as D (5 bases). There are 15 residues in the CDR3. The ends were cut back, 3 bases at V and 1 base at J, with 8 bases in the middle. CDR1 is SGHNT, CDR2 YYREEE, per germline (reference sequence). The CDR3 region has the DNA TGTGCCAGCAGCTCCGGCGGGTCTGGGGCCAACGTCCTGACTTTC. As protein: CASSSGGSGANVLTF.

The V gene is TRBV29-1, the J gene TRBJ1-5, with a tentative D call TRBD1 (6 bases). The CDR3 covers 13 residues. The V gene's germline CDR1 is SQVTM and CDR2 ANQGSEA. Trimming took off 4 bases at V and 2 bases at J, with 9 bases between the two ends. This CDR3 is CSVGTEGNQPQHF. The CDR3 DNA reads TGCAGCGTTGGGACAGAGGGCAATCAGCCCCAGCATTTT.

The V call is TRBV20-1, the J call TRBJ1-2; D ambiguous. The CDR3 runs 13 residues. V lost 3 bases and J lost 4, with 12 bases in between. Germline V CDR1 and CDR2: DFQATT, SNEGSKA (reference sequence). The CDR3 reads CSASDAVPYGYTF. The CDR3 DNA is TGCAGTGCTAGTGACGCGGTCCCCTATGGCTACACCTTC.

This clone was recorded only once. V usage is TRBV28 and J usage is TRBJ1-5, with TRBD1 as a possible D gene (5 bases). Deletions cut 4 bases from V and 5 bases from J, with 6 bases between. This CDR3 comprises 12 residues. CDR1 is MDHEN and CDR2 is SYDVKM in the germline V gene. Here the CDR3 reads CASSWGDQPQHF. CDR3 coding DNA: TGTGCCAGCAGTTGGGGGGATCAGCCCCAGCATTTT.

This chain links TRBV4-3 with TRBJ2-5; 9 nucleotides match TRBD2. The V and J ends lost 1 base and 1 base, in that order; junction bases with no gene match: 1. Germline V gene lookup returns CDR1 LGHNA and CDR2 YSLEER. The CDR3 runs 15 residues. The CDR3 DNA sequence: TGCGCCAGCAGCCAAGCGCGGGGGGGCCAAGAGACCCAGTACTTC. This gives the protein CASSQARGGQETQYF.

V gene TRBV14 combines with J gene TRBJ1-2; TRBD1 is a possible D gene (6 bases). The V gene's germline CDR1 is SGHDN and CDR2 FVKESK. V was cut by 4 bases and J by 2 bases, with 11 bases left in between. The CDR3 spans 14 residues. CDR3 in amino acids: CASSPLQGNYGYTF. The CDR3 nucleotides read TGTGCCAGCAGCCCGCTCCAGGGGAACTATGGCTACACCTTC.

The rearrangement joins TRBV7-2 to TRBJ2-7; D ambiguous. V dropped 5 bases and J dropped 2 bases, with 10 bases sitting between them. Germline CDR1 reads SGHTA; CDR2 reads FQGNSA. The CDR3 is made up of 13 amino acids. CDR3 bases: TGTGCCAGCAGCATCGCCGAGGCCTACGAGCAGTACTTC. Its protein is CASSIAEAYEQYF. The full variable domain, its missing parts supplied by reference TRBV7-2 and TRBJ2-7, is GAGVSQSPSNKVTEKGKDVELRCDPISGHTALYWYRQSLGQGLEFLIYFQGNSAPDKSGLPSDRFSAERTGGSVSTLTIQRTQQEDSAVYLCASSIAEAYEQYFGPGTRLTVT.

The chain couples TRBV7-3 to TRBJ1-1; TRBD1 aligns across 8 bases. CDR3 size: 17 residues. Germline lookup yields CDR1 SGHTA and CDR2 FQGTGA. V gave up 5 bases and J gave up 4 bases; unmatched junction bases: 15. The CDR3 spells CASSPQFVGQGATEAFF. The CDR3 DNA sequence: TGTGCCAGCAGCCCCCAGTTTGTCGGACAGGGAGCCACTGAAGCTTTCTTT.

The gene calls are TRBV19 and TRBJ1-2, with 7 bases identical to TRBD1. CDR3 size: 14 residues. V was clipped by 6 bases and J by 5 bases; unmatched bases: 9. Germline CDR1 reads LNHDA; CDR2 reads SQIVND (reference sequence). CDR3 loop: CASSEQGLSYGYTF. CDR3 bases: TGTGCCAGTAGCGAACAGGGGCTTTCATATGGCTACACCTTC.

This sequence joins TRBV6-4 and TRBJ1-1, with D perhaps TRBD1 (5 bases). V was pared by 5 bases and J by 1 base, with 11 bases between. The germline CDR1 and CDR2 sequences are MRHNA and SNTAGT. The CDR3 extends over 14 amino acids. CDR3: CASSQTQENTEAFF. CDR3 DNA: TGTGCCAGCAGTCAGACACAGGAGAACACTGAAGCTTTCTTT.

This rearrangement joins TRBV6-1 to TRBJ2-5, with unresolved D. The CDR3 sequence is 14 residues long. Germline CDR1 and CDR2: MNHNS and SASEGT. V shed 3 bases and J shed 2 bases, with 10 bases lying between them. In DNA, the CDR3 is TGTGCCAGCAGTGATTGGGCCGATCAAGAGACCCAGTACTTC. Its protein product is CASSDWADQETQYF.

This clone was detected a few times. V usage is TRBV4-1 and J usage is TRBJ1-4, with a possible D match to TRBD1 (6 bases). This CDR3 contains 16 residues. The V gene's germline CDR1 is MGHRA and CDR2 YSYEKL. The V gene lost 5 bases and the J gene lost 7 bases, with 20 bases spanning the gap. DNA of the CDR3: TGCGCCAGCAGCACGCCTCAGGGGAGGACGGGTGAAAAACTGTTTTTT. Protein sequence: CASSTPQGRTGEKLFF.

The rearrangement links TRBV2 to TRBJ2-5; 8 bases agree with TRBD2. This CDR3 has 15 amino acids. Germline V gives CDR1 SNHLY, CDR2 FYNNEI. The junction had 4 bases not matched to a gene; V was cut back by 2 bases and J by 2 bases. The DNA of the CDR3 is TGTGCCAGCAGTGAACCAGCGGGGGCACAAGAGACCCAGTACTTC. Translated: CASSEPAGAQETQYF.

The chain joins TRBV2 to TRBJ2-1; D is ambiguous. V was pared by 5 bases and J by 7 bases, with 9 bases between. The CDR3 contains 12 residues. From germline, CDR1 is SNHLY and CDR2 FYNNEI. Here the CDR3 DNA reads TGTGCCAGCAGTCGAAACCGGAATGAGCAGTTCTTC. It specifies CASSRNRNEQFF.

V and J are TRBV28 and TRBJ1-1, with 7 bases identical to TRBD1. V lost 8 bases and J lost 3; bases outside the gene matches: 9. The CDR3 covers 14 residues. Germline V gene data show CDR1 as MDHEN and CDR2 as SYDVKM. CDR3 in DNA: TGTGCCAGCGCAGTGGAGGGGGCGTACACTGAAGCTTTCTTT. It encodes CASAVEGAYTEAFF. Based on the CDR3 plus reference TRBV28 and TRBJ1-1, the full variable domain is DVKVTQSSRYLVKRTGEKVFLECVQDMDHENMFWYRQDPGLGLRLIYFSYDVKMKEKGDIPEGYSVSREKKERFSLILESASTNQTSMYLCASAVEGAYTEAFFGQGTRLTVV.

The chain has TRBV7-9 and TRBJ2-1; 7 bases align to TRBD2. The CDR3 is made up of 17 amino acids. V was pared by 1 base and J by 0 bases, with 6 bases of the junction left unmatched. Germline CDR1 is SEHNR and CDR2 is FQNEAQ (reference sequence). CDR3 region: CASSLGLGDYSYNEQFF. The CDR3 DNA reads TGTGCCAGCAGCTTAGGTTTAGGGGACTACTCCTACAATGAGCAGTTCTTC.

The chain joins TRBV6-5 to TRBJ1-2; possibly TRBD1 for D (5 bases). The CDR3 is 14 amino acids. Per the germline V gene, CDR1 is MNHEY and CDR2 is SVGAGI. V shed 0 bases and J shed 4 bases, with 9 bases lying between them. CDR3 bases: TGTGCCAGCAGTTACTCGAGGGACGGCTATGGCTACACCTTC. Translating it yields CASSYSRDGYGYTF.

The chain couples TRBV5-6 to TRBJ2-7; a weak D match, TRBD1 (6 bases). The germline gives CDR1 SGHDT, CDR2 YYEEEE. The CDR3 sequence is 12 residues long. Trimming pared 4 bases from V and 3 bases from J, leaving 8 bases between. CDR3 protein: CASSKDSYEQYF. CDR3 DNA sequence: TGTGCCAGCAGCAAGGACAGCTACGAGCAGTACTTC.

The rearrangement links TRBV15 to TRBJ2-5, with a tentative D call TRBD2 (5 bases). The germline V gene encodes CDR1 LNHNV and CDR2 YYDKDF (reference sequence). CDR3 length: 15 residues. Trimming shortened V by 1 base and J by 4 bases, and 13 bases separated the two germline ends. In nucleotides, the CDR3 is TGTGCCACCAGCAGAGTCCCCCCGGGGAGAGAGACCCAGTACTTC. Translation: CATSRVPPGRETQYF. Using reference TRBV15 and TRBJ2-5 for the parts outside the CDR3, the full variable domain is DAMVIQNPRYQVTQFGKPVTLSCSQTLNHNVMYWYQQKSSQAPKLLFHYYDKDFNNEADTPDNFQSRRPNTSFCFLDIRSPGLGDTAMYLCATSRVPPGRETQYFGPGTRLLVL.

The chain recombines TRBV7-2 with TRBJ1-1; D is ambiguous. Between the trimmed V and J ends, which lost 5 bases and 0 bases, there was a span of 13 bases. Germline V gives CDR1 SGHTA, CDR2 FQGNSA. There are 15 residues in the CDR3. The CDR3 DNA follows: TGTGCCAGCAGCCCCCTTGGAGACATGAACACTGAAGCTTTCTTT. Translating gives CASSPLGDMNTEAFF.